This T cell receptor beta chain was recorded in a study of PD-L1 blockade in urothelial cancer. A few counts support this clone. Here immunoSEQ multiplex PCR was the method, and the copy in TCRdb shows in-frame clones only, minus some. Of about 74,000 clones detected, roughly 80% appear once; the ten largest clones hold 4.7%. The germline V gene has CDR1 SGHDT and CDR2 YYEEEE. V was cut by 2 bases and J by 3 bases, with 11 bases left in between. This CDR3 comprises 14 residues. This chain uses TRBV5-6 with TRBJ1-1, with D maybe TRBD1 (6 bases). Sequencing was performed on PBMCs, taken around atezolizumab (anti-PD-L1) treatment. This TCR was recovered from a man in his 70s with urothelial cancer. CDR3 region: CASSFRGPYTEAFF. CDR3 nucleotides: TGTGCCAGCAGCTTCAGGGGACCATACACTGAAGCTTTCTTT. The variable domain in full, with the rest retrieved from reference TRBV5-6 and TRBJ1-1, is DAGVTQSPTHLIKTRGQQVTLRCSPKSGHDTVSWYQQALGQGPQFIFQYYEEEERQRGNFPDRFSGHQFPNYSSELNVNALLLGDSALYLCASSFRGPYTEAFFGQGTRLTVV.